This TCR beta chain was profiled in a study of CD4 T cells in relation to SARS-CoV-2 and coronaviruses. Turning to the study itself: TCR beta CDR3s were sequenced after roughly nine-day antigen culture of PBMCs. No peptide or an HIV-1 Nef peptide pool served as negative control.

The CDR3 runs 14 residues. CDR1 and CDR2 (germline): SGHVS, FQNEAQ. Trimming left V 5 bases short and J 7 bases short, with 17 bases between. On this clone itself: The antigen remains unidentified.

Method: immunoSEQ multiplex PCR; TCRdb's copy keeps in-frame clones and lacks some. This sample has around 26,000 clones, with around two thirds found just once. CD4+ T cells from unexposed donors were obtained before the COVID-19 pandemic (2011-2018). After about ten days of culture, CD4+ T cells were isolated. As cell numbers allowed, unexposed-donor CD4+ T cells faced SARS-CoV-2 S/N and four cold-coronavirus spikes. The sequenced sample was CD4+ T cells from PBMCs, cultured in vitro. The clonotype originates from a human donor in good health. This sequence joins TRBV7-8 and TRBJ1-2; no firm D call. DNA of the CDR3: TGTGCCAGCAGCCCCGTAAGGATTTTCGGTGGCTACACCTTC. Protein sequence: CASSPVRIFGGYTF.